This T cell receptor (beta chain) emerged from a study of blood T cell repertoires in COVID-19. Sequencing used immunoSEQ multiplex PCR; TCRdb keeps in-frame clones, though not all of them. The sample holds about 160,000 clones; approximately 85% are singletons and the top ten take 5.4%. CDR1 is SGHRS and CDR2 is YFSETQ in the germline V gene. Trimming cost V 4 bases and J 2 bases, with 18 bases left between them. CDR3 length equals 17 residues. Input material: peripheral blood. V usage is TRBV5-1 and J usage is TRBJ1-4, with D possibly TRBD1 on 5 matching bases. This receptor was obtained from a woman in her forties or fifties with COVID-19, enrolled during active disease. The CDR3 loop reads CASSMERGRTTNEKLFF. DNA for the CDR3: TGCGCCAGCAGCATGGAGCGGGGGAGGACCACTAATGAAAAACTGTTTTTT.